These 13 T cell receptor beta chains were all obtained from the same sample, sequenced in a study of blood T cell dynamics during melanoma immunotherapy. The time point here: week 3, after first cycle of checkpoint inhibitor. Libraries were prepared by immunoSEQ multiplex PCR; TCRdb keeps only in-frame clonotypes and omits some of them. The sample shows some 10,000 clones, about 90% of them seen only once. Sample: blood, taken from a patient treated with checkpoint blockade. The receptors come from a human donor with melanoma.

The rearrangement uses TRBV5-1 and TRBJ1-1, with 8 positions matching TRBD1. V was clipped by 4 bases and J by 2 bases; unmatched bases: 4. CDR3 length: 14 residues. Germline loops: CDR1 SGHRS, CDR2 YFSETQ. CDR3 coding DNA: TGCGCCAGCAGCGGACAGGGCTTTAACACTGAAGCTTTCTTT. This encodes CASSGQGFNTEAFF.

The chain recombines TRBV27 with TRBJ1-1; weak D call: TRBD1 (6 bases). The V and J ends lost 0 bases and 7 bases respectively, with 15 bases between them. Germline V gene lookup returns CDR1 MNHEY and CDR2 SMNVEV (reference sequence). The length of the CDR3 is 15 residues. CDR3 DNA sequence: TGTGCCAGCAGTTTATCCCCAGGGCTAGGGGGTGAAGCTTTCTTT. Residues: CASSLSPGLGGEAFF.

The chain recombines TRBV6-5 with TRBJ1-3, with D possibly being TRBD1 (5 bases). CDR1 and CDR2 (germline): MNHEY, SVGAGI. The CDR3 length is 16 residues. The germline V and J ends were trimmed by 0 bases and 0 bases, with 9 bases remaining between them. CDR3 in amino acids: CASSYSGTLSGNTIYF. The CDR3 DNA reads as TGTGCCAGCAGTTACTCGGGGACGCTCTCTGGAAACACCATATATTTT.

This rearrangement joins TRBV6-5 to TRBJ1-3; no definite D call. Trimming removed 0 bases at V and 0 bases at J, with 9 bases between. CDR1 and CDR2 (germline): MNHEY, SVGAGI. The CDR3 length is 16 residues. This CDR3 is CASSYSQDHSGNTIYF. CDR3 nucleotides: TGTGCCAGCAGTTACTCGCAGGACCACTCTGGAAACACCATATATTTT.

The V call is TRBV2, the J call TRBJ1-3, with D perhaps TRBD1 (5 bases). Germline V CDR1 and CDR2: SNHLY, FYNNEI. The CDR3 covers 15 residues. Trimming took off 6 bases at V and 0 bases at J, with 12 bases between the two ends. The CDR3 reads CASSGDRLSGNTIYF. CDR3 sequence (DNA): TGTGCCAGCAGCGGCGACAGACTCTCTGGAAACACCATATATTTT.

The chain uses TRBV7-2 and TRBJ2-5; D might be TRBD2 (7 bases). This CDR3 region has 16 residues. Per the germline V gene, CDR1 is SGHTA and CDR2 is FQGNSA. The V gene lost 2 bases and the J gene lost 5 bases, with 18 bases spanning the gap. CDR3 DNA: TGTGCCAGCAGCTTAAGGATGGGAGGGGGAGACGAGACCCAGTACTTC. It is translated as CASSLRMGGGDETQYF. Full variable domain (missing parts from reference TRBV7-2 and TRBJ2-5): GAGVSQSPSNKVTEKGKDVELRCDPISGHTALYWYRQSLGQGLEFLIYFQGNSAPDKSGLPSDRFSAERTGGSVSTLTIQRTQQEDSAVYLCASSLRMGGGDETQYFGPGTRLLVL.

V usage is TRBV7-2 and J usage is TRBJ2-1, with no clear D. CDR3 length equals 16 residues. The germline CDR1 and CDR2 sequences are SGHTA and FQGNSA. V lost 2 bases and J lost 0, with 11 bases in between. As DNA, the CDR3 is TGTGCCAGCAGCTTAAACGCGGCGAGCTCCTACAATGAGCAGTTCTTC. This gives the protein CASSLNAASSYNEQFF.

The rearrangement uses TRBV6-1 and TRBJ1-1; no definite D call. V lost 1 base and J lost 0, with 6 bases in between. CDR1 MNHNS and CDR2 SASEGT come from the germline V gene. The CDR3 totals 14 residues. CDR3 loop: CASSEVNLNTEAFF. The CDR3 coding sequence is TGTGCCAGCAGTGAAGTAAACTTGAACACTGAAGCTTTCTTT.

The table lists this clone with a count of one. This rearrangement joins TRBV5-6 to TRBJ2-7, with D perhaps matching TRBD1 (7 bases). V shed 4 bases and J shed 1 base, with 12 bases lying between them. The CDR3 is 14 amino acids. Germline CDR1 is SGHDT and CDR2 is YYEEEE. Here the CDR3 DNA reads TGTGCCAGCAGCCCGACAGGGAGGTCCTACGAGCAGTACTTC. Its translation is CASSPTGRSYEQYF.

This clone appeared once. The chain links TRBV7-2 to TRBJ1-6; 8 bases match TRBD1. CDR1 SGHTA and CDR2 FQGNSA come from the germline V gene. The CDR3 covers 15 residues. After removal of 5 bases from V and 10 bases from J, the junction contained 10 bases not matched to a gene. The CDR3 nucleotides are TGTGCCAGCAGCCCGGGACAGGTTTTAAGCTCACCCCTCCACTTT. It specifies CASSPGQVLSSPLHF.

V is TRBV7-2 and J is TRBJ1-4; a possible D gene is TRBD1 (6 bases). The germline gives CDR1 SGHTA, CDR2 FQGNSA. The CDR3 totals 14 residues. V dropped 5 bases and J dropped 8 bases, with 15 bases sitting between them. CDR3 amino acids: CASSLTRDKEKLFF. CDR3 coding DNA: TGTGCCAGCAGCCTTACAAGGGACAAGGAAAAACTGTTTTTT. The variable domain in full, completed from reference TRBV7-2 and TRBJ1-4, reads GAGVSQSPSNKVTEKGKDVELRCDPISGHTALYWYRQSLGQGLEFLIYFQGNSAPDKSGLPSDRFSAERTGGSVSTLTIQRTQQEDSAVYLCASSLTRDKEKLFFGSGTQLSVL.

The V call is TRBV29-1, the J call TRBJ1-1; maybe TRBD1 (6 bases). CDR1 is SQVTM and CDR2 is ANQGSEA in the germline V gene. This CDR3 has 13 amino acids. V was cut by 6 bases and J by 3 bases, with 14 bases left in between. In nucleotides, the CDR3 is TGCAGCGTAGAAAACAGGGTCGACACTGAAGCTTTCTTT. Translation gives CSVENRVDTEAFF.

This sequence joins TRBV15 and TRBJ2-5; D might be TRBD1 (6 bases). Trimming took off 5 bases at V and 3 bases at J, with 22 bases between the two ends. The CDR3 has 17 amino acids. Germline lookup yields CDR1 LNHNV and CDR2 YYDKDF (reference sequence). CDR3 residues: CATSGGLGQRIKETQYF. For the CDR3, the DNA is TGTGCCACCAGCGGGGGTTTAGGACAGAGAATTAAAGAGACCCAGTACTTC.